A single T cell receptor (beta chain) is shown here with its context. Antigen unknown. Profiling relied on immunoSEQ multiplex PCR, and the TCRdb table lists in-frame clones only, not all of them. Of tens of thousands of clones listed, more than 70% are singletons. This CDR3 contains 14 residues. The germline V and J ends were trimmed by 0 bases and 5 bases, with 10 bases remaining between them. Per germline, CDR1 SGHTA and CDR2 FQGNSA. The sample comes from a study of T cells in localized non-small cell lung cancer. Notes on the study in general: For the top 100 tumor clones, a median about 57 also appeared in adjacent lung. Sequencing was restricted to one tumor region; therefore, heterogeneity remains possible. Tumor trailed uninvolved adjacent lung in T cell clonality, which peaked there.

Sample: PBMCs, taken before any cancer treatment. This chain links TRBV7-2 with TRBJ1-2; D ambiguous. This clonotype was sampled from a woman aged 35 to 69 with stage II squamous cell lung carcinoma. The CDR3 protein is CASSLAFSGYGYTF. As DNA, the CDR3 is TGTGCCAGCAGCTTAGCCTTCTCCGGGTATGGCTACACCTTC.